Listed below are T cell receptor beta chains from one sample, sequenced in a study of blood T cell repertoires in COVID-19. Measured with immunoSEQ multiplex PCR; TCRdb has only the in-frame clones, and not every one. This sample has approximately 150,000 clones; more than 75% occur once, and the top ten carry less than 10%. The specimen was peripheral blood. The receptors here all came from a woman aged 45-65 years with active or convalescent COVID-19. The CDR3 runs from the conserved cysteine through the conserved F or W. The order of the fields is clone size, J gene, V gene, D gene, CDR3 protein, CDR3 DNA. The D gene is left open where the match is weak. Clone size is shown for a subset of rows, as once, few, many or a class of expanded clone.

. | TRBJ2-4 | TRBV10-3 | TRBD1 | CAISDSARDSQYF | TGTGCCATCAGTGACAGCGCCCGGGACAGTCAGTACTTC
. | TRBJ1-2 | TRBV6-5 | TRBD1 | CASSSSGGELGGYTF | TGTGCCAGCAGTAGCTCAGGGGGCGAGCTTGGTGGCTACACCTTC
. | TRBJ2-3 | TRBV7-2 | TRBD1 | CASSPGQGPTQYF | TGTGCCAGCAGCCCCGGACAGGGGCCTACGCAGTATTTT
once | TRBJ2-5 | TRBV7-8 | TRBD2 | CASSFPLAGAPQETQYF | TGTGCCAGCAGCTTTCCCCTAGCGGGGGCCCCCCAAGAGACCCAGTACTTC
. | TRBJ2-5 | TRBV12-5 | . | CASGSDTWGTQYF | TGTGCTAGTGGTTCGGACACTTGGGGGACCCAGTACTTC
. | TRBJ2-1 | TRBV4-3 | . | CASSQDPGWSYEQFF | TGCGCCAGCAGCCAAGATCCAGGGTGGAGCTATGAGCAGTTCTTC
few | TRBJ2-6 | TRBV9 | TRBD1 | CASSVTRDRTSGGANVLTF | TGTGCCAGCAGCGTAACTCGGGACAGAACGTCCGGTGGGGCCAACGTCCTGACTTTC
. | TRBJ1-2 | TRBV7-6 | . | CASSLNSGPYGYTF | TGTGCCAGCAGCTTAAACAGCGGACCCTATGGCTACACCTTC
. | TRBJ1-1 | TRBV28 | . | CASSSTAGGRTEAFF | TGTGCCAGCAGTTCTACGGCGGGGGGACGCACTGAAGCTTTCTTT
. | TRBJ2-3 | TRBV5-1 | TRBD1 | CASREGARRTDTQYF | TGCGCCAGCAGAGAGGGGGCGCGAAGAACAGATACGCAGTATTTT
. | TRBJ2-7 | TRBV9 | . | CASSQAPGAGYEQYF | TGTGCCAGCAGCCAGGCCCCAGGGGCTGGTTACGAGCAGTACTTC
few | TRBJ1-2 | TRBV4-1 | TRBD1 | CASSLLPGQGTTSYGYTF | TGCGCCAGCAGCCTTCTTCCGGGACAGGGGACTACGAGCTATGGCTACACCTTC
. | TRBJ1-5 | TRBV6-2/TRBV6-3 | TRBD1 | CASSPRDRARQPQHF | TGTGCCAGCAGCCCACGGGACAGGGCAAGGCAGCCCCAGCATTTT
. | TRBJ2-5 | TRBV27 | . | CASSPRSGETQYF | TGTGCCAGCAGTCCCCGGTCGGGGGAGACCCAGTACTTC
. | TRBJ2-3 | TRBV5-1 | . | CASSSRAGHSTDTQYF | TGCGCCAGCAGCTCGAGAGCGGGACATAGCACAGATACGCAGTATTTT
. | TRBJ2-5 | TRBV29-1 | . | CSVVLFKDRRDQETQYF | TGCAGCGTTGTCCTTTTTAAAGATCGGAGGGACCAAGAGACCCAGTACTTC
. | TRBJ2-7 | TRBV14 | . | CASSQSRPGEQYF | TGTGCCAGCAGCCAAAGTCGCCCGGGCGAGCAGTACTTC
. | TRBJ1-6 | TRBV5-6 | . | CASSFRDSPLHF | TGTGCCAGCAGCTTTCGTGATTCACCCCTCCACTTT
. | TRBJ1-4 | TRBV19 | . | CASSFGQTNEKLFF | TGTGCCAGTAGTTTCGGACAGACTAATGAAAAACTGTTTTTT
. | TRBJ2-1 | TRBV19 | . | CASSTQRRGSNEQFF | TGTGCCAGTAGTACCCAGAGAAGGGGGTCTAATGAGCAGTTCTTC
once | TRBJ1-1 | TRBV6-5 | . | CASTLAGALNTEAFF | TGTGCCAGCACGCTTGCTGGTGCGCTGAACACTGAAGCTTTCTTT
. | TRBJ2-2 | TRBV29-1 | TRBD1 | CSATGPNTGELFF | TGCAGCGCGACAGGGCCGAACACCGGGGAGCTGTTTTTT
. | TRBJ2-7 | TRBV29-1 | TRBD2 | CSAESGGSEQYF | TGCAGCGCCGAAAGCGGGGGGTCCGAGCAGTACTTC
. | TRBJ1-3 | TRBV7-2 | . | CASSLTRQSGNTIYF | TGTGCCAGCAGCTTAACTCGACAGTCTGGAAACACCATATATTTT
. | TRBJ2-5 | TRBV5-4 | TRBD2 | CASSFFGEGTQYF | TGTGCCAGCAGTTTCTTCGGGGAGGGGACCCAGTACTTC
. | TRBJ1-5 | TRBV12-3/TRBV12-4 | . | CASSPMSGEPQHF | TGTGCCAGCAGCCCAATGTCCGGGGAGCCCCAGCATTTT
. | TRBJ1-1 | TRBV27 | . | CASTVYATPRGVTEAFF | TGTGCCAGCACCGTCTACGCCACACCACGGGGGGTCACTGAAGCTTTCTTT
once | TRBJ2-7 | TRBV28 | . | CASSLGVGEQYF | TGTGCCAGCAGTTTGGGCGTTGGCGAGCAGTACTTC
. | TRBJ1-2 | TRBV4-3 | . | CASSQDLGPGYGYTF | TGCGCCAGCAGCCAAGACCTCGGGCCAGGGTATGGCTACACCTTC
. | TRBJ2-7 | TRBV29-1 | TRBD1 | CSATGQLNSYEQYF | TGCAGCGCGACGGGACAGCTGAACTCCTACGAGCAGTACTTC
. | TRBJ2-3 | TRBV6-4 | . | CASSDSIRGEGKDTQYF | TGTGCCAGCAGTGACTCGATCCGGGGAGAGGGTAAAGATACGCAGTATTTT
. | TRBJ2-5 | TRBV7-2 | . | CASSTSGSAETQYF | TGTGCCAGCAGTACGAGTGGGAGCGCGGAGACCCAGTACTTC
. | TRBJ2-1 | TRBV11-2 | . | CASSEIRGRGEQFF | TGTGCCAGCAGCGAAATTAGGGGGCGGGGTGAGCAGTTCTTC
. | TRBJ1-6 | TRBV7-3 | TRBD1 | CASSSRTGGTDSPLHF | TGTGCCAGCAGCTCTAGGACAGGGGGGACCGATTCACCCCTCCACTTT
. | TRBJ2-5 | TRBV6-5 | TRBD2 | CASSLTSGGQETQYF | TGTGCCAGCTCCCTGACTAGCGGGGGCCAAGAGACCCAGTACTTC
. | TRBJ2-1 | TRBV2 | . | CASNKDSSYNEQFF | TGTGCCAGCAACAAAGACAGCTCCTACAATGAGCAGTTCTTC
. | TRBJ2-2 | TRBV5-4 | . | CASSLPRRDTGELFF | TGTGCCAGCAGCTTGCCGAGACGGGACACCGGGGAGCTGTTTTTT
. | TRBJ2-3 | TRBV7-3 | TRBD2 | CASSSTGTSGTTSTDTQYF | TGTGCCAGCAGCTCGACCGGGACTAGCGGGACTACTAGCACAGATACGCAGTATTTT
. | TRBJ2-1 | TRBV7-2 | TRBD2 | CASSRTSGGPYNEQFF | TGTGCCAGCAGCAGGACTAGCGGGGGCCCCTACAATGAGCAGTTCTTC
. | TRBJ1-2 | TRBV19 | . | CASSPGVVGYGYTF | TGTGCCAGTAGTCCAGGGGTAGTCGGCTATGGCTACACCTTC
. | TRBJ1-3 | TRBV19 | . | CASSITVPSSGNTIYF | TGTGCCAGTAGTATAACGGTCCCGAGCTCTGGAAACACCATATATTTT
. | TRBJ1-2 | TRBV25-1 | . | CASSESGGVRYTF | TGTGCCAGCAGTGAATCAGGAGGGGTTCGCTACACCTTC
. | TRBJ1-1 | TRBV7-9 | . | CASRLKGGTEAFF | TGTGCCAGCAGACTAAAAGGGGGCACTGAAGCTTTCTTT
. | TRBJ2-7 | TRBV9 | TRBD2 | CASSPQREGPYEQYF | TGTGCCAGCAGCCCCCAGAGGGAGGGCCCTTACGAGCAGTACTTC
. | TRBJ1-6 | TRBV18 | TRBD1 | CASSSQGAPSTLHF | TGTGCCAGCTCATCACAGGGGGCCCCTTCCACCCTCCACTTT
few | TRBJ1-1 | TRBV2 | TRBD1 | CASSPTGMITEAFF | TGTGCCAGCAGCCCGACAGGGATGATCACTGAAGCTTTCTTT
. | TRBJ1-2 | TRBV10-3 | . | CAIRDSEIGYGYTF | TGTGCCATCAGGGACAGTGAGATTGGCTATGGCTACACCTTC
. | TRBJ1-3 | TRBV2 | . | CASSSQANSGNTIYF | TGTGCCAGCTCGTCACAGGCCAACTCTGGAAACACCATATATTTT